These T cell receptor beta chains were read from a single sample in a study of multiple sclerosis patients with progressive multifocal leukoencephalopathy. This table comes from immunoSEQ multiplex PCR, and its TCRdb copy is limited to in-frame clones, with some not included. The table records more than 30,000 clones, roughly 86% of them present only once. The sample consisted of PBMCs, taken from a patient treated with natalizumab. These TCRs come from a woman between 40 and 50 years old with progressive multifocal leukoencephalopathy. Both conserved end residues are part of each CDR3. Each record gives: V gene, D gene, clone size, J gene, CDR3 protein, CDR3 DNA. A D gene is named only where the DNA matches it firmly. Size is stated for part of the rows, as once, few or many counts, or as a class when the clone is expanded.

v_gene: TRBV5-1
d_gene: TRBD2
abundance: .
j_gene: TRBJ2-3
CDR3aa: CASSKIAGGPGTDTQYF
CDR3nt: TGCGCCAGCAGTAAGATAGCGGGGGGGCCCGGCACAGATACGCAGTATTTT

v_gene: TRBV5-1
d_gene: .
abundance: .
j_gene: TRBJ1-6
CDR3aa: CASSLMTNSPLHF
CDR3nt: TGCGCCAGCAGCCTAATGACGAATTCACCCCTCCACTTT

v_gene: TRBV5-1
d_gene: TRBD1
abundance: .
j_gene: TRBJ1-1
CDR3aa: CASSLVQGGRGEAFF
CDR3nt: TGCGCCAGCAGCTTGGTCCAGGGGGGACGGGGTGAAGCTTTCTTT

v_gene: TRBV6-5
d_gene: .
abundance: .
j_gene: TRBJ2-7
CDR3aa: CASSYEWEGAYEQYF
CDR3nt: TGTGCCAGCAGTTACGAGTGGGAGGGGGCCTACGAGCAGTACTTC

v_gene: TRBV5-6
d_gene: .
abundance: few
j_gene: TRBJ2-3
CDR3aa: CASSSGGASTDTQYF
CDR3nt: TGTGCCAGCAGCTCCGGCGGCGCTAGCACAGATACGCAGTATTTT

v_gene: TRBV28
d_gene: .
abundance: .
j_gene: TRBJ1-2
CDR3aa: CASSRGNYGYTF
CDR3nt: TGTGCTTCCTCCCGGGGTAACTATGGCTACACCTTC

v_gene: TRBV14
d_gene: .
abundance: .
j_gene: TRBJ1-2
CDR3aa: CASSQDPGAVYGYTF
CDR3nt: TGTGCCAGCAGCCAAGATCCTGGGGCGGTCTATGGCTACACCTTC

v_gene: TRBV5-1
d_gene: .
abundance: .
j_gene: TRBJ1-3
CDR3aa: CASSLASGGPSGNTIYF
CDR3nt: TGCGCCAGCAGCTTGGCCAGTGGCGGACCCTCTGGAAACACCATATATTTT

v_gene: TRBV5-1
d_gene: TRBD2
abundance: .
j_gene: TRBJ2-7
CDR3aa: CASTPTSGGFYEQYF
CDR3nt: TGCGCCAGCACACCAACTAGCGGGGGGTTCTACGAGCAGTACTTC

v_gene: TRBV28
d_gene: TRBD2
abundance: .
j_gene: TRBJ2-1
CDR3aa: CASRSPGLVKFF
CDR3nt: TGTGCCAGCAGATCCCCGGGACTAGTGAAGTTCTTC

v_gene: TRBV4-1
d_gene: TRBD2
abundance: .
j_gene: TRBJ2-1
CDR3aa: CASSQEASGGGLRYNEQFF
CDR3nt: TGCGCCAGCAGCCAAGAGGCTAGCGGGGGGGGGCTGAGATACAATGAGCAGTTCTTC